The rows below give T cell receptor beta chains drawn from one sample of a study of PD-1 blockade in classical Hodgkin lymphoma. The table came from immunoSEQ multiplex PCR; TCRdb's copy has only in-frame clones and leaves some out. The sample holds 45,000 to 50,000 clones, around 80% seen once. Sequenced material: peripheral blood mononuclear cells (PBMCs), taken before the second cycle of nivolumab. The receptors were gathered from a human donor with classical Hodgkin lymphoma. The CDR3 runs from the conserved cysteine through the conserved F or W. The order of the fields is V gene, clone size, CDR3 protein. Where a row states a size, it is once, few, many or the class of an expanded clone; other rows omit it.

v_gene: TRBV7-9
abundance: -
CDR3aa: CASSLGQGTYEQYF

v_gene: TRBV19
abundance: -
CDR3aa: CASSMVGGRWGYTF

v_gene: TRBV2
abundance: -
CDR3aa: CASRGAPGQMNTEAFF

v_gene: TRBV29-1
abundance: -
CDR3aa: CSVEPGQGTYFYGYTF

v_gene: TRBV4-1
abundance: medium-sized
CDR3aa: CASSPWLAGISDTQYF

v_gene: TRBV5-4
abundance: -
CDR3aa: CASSLGRYEQYF

v_gene: TRBV19
abundance: -
CDR3aa: CASSFIAGGNNEQFF

v_gene: TRBV4-3
abundance: -
CDR3aa: CASSQESLAGSYSYEQYF

v_gene: TRBV5-5
abundance: once
CDR3aa: CASSFMERAGATAEAFF

v_gene: TRBV5-6
abundance: -
CDR3aa: CASSLAAGRYEQYF

v_gene: TRBV9
abundance: -
CDR3aa: CASSNPSGGYGYTF

v_gene: TRBV18
abundance: -
CDR3aa: CASSRDTSNTEAFF

v_gene: TRBV11-3
abundance: -
CDR3aa: CASSLGLAGGNEQFF

v_gene: TRBV18
abundance: -
CDR3aa: CASSPPDALNEKLFF

v_gene: TRBV7-3
abundance: -
CDR3aa: CASSLTPPLAGGGDEQFF

v_gene: TRBV6-1
abundance: -
CDR3aa: CASSEAGVGTDTQYF

v_gene: TRBV7-9
abundance: few
CDR3aa: CASASGGGQETQYF

v_gene: TRBV7-3
abundance: -
CDR3aa: CASSLSRDNEQFF

v_gene: TRBV15
abundance: -
CDR3aa: CATSRSTGDFYEQYF

v_gene: TRBV9
abundance: -
CDR3aa: CASSVGIGDNYNEQFF

v_gene: TRBV29-1
abundance: -
CDR3aa: CSAGGLAGNNEQFF

v_gene: TRBV19
abundance: few
CDR3aa: CASSARGGYGYTF

v_gene: TRBV29-1
abundance: -
CDR3aa: CSVQRGAKAEAFF

v_gene: TRBV7-8
abundance: -
CDR3aa: CASSLDLTSSGEQYF

v_gene: TRBV7-3
abundance: -
CDR3aa: CASSLGVQETQYF

v_gene: TRBV19
abundance: -
CDR3aa: CASSIMGFDGYTF

v_gene: TRBV7-9
abundance: few
CDR3aa: CASSLGTGSGNQPQHF

v_gene: TRBV11-2
abundance: -
CDR3aa: CASSAEPYEQYF

v_gene: TRBV10-3
abundance: -
CDR3aa: CAISPARQTGNEQFF

v_gene: TRBV7-9
abundance: -
CDR3aa: CASSSRDRGILEKLFF

v_gene: TRBV2
abundance: -
CDR3aa: CASTANGQMTTEAFF

v_gene: TRBV6-1
abundance: -
CDR3aa: CASSTSSGGWQFF

v_gene: TRBV11-2
abundance: -
CDR3aa: CAGGGATDTQYF

v_gene: TRBV19
abundance: -
CDR3aa: CASPRGQRPNSPLHF

v_gene: TRBV13
abundance: -
CDR3aa: CASSRGTSGRSYEQYF

v_gene: TRBV5-1
abundance: -
CDR3aa: CASSTSGSYTDTQYF

v_gene: TRBV2
abundance: -
CDR3aa: CASRVSSSGANVLTF

v_gene: TRBV4-1
abundance: many
CDR3aa: CASSQVTGTRNEKLFF

v_gene: TRBV9
abundance: -
CDR3aa: CASSKVGQGINYGYTF

v_gene: TRBV9
abundance: once
CDR3aa: CASSVGDYDQETQYF

v_gene: TRBV2
abundance: -
CDR3aa: CASNKDIREEKLFF

v_gene: TRBV6-1
abundance: few
CDR3aa: CATVLAGGRHEQFF